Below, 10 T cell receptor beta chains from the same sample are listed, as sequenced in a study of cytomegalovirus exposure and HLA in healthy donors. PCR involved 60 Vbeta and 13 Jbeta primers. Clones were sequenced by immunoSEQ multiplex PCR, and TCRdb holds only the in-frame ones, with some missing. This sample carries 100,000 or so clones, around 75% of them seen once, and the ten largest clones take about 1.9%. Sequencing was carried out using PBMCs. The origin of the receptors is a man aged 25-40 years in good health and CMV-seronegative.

In nucleotides, the CDR3 is TGCGCCAGCAGCTTCGACAGGGTGGGCGGGGAGCTGTTTTTT. Translating it yields CASSFDRVGGELFF. This chain uses TRBV5-1 with TRBJ2-2; 7 nucleotides agree with TRBD1. Per the germline V gene, CDR1 is SGHRS and CDR2 is YFSETQ. Germline trimming cut 2 bases from V and 7 bases from J; bases unmatched to any gene: 5. The CDR3 runs 14 residues.

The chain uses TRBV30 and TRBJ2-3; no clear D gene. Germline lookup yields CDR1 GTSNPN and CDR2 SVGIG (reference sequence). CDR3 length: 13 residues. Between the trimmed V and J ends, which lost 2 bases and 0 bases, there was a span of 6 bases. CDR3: CAWSYGSTDTQYF. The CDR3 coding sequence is TGTGCCTGGAGTTACGGGAGCACAGATACGCAGTATTTT. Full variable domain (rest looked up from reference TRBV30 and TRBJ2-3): SQTIHQWPATLVQPVGSPLSLECTVEGTSNPNLYWYRQAAGRGLQLLFYSVGIGQISSEVPQNLSASRPQDRQFILSSKKLLLSDSGFYLCAWSYGSTDTQYFGPGTRLTVL.

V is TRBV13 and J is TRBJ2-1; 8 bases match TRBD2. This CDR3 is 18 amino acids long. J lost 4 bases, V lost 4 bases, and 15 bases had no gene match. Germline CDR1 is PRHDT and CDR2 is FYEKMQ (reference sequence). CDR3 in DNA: TGTGCCAGCAGCTCGTCGTATGGGTTAGCGGGGAAATACAATGAGCAGTTCTTC. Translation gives CASSSSYGLAGKYNEQFF.

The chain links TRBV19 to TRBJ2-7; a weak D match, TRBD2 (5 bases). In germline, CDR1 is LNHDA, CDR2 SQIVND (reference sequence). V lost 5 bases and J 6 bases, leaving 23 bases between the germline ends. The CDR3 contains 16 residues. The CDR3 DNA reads TGTGCCAGTAGTGACGGATCGACTAAGCAGGCGCCCGAGCAGTACTTC. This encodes CASSDGSTKQAPEQYF. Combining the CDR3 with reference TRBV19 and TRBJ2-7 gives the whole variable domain DGGITQSPKYLFRKEGQNVTLSCEQNLNHDAMYWYRQDPGQGLRLIYYSQIVNDFQKGDIAEGYSVSREKKESFPLTVTSAQKNPTAFYLCASSDGSTKQAPEQYFGPGTRLTVT.

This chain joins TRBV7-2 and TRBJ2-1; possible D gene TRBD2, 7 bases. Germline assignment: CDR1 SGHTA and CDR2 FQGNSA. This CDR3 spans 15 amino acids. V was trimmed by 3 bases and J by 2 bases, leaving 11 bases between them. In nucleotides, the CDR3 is TGTGCCAGCAGCTTCCTCGGGGGGCCCTACAATGAGCAGTTCTTC. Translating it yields CASSFLGGPYNEQFF.

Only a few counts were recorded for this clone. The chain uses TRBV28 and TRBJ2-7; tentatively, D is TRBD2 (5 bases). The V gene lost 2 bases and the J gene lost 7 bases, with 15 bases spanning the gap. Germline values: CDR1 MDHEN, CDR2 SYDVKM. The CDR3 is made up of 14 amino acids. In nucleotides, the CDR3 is TGTGCCAGCAGTTTAAGGTGGCGGGCGCCAGAGCAGTACTTC. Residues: CASSLRWRAPEQYF. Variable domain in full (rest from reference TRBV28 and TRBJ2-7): DVKVTQSSRYLVKRTGEKVFLECVQDMDHENMFWYRQDPGLGLRLIYFSYDVKMKEKGDIPEGYSVSREKKERFSLILESASTNQTSMYLCASSLRWRAPEQYFGPGTRLTVT.

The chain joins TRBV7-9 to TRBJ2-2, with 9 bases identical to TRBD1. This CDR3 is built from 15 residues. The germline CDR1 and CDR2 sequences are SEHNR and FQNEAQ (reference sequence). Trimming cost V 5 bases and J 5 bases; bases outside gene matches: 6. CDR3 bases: TGTGCCAGCAGCCCTAGGACAGGGGTGACCGGGGAGCTGTTTTTT. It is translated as CASSPRTGVTGELFF.

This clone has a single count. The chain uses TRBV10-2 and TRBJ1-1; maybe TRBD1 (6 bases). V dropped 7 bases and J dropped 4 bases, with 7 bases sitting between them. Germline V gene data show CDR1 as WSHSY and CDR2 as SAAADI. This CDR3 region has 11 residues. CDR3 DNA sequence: TGCGCCAGCATAGGGGGCACTGAAGCTTTCTTT. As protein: CASIGGTEAFF.

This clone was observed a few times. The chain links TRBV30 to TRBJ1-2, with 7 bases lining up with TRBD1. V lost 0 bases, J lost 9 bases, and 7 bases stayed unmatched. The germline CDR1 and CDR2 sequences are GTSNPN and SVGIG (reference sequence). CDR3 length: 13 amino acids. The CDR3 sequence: CAWSVGTAYRYTF. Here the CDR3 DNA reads TGTGCCTGGAGTGTAGGGACAGCGTATCGCTACACCTTC.

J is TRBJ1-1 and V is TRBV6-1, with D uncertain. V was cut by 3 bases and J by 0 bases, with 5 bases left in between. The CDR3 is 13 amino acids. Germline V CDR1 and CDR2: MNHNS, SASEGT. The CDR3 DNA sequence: TGTGCCAGCAGTGACGGGATGAACACTGAAGCTTTCTTT. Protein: CASSDGMNTEAFF.